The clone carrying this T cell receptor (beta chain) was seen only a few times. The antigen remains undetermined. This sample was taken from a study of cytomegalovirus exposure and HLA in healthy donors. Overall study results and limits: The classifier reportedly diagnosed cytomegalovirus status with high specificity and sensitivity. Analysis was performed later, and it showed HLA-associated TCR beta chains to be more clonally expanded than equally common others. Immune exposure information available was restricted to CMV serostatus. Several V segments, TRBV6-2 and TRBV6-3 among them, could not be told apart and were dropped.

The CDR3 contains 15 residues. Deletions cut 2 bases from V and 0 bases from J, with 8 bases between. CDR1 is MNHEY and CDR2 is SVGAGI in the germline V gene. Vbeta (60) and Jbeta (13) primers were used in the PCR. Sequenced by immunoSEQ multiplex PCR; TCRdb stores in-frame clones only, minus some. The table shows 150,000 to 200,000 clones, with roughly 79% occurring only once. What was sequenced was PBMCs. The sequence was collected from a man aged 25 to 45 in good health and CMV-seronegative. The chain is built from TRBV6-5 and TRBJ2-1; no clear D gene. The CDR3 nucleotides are TGTGCCAGCAGTTACGCCACAAGCTCCTACAATGAGCAGTTCTTC. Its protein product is CASSYATSSYNEQFF.